This TCR beta chain was retrieved from a study of monozygotic twins with inflammatory bowel disease. As concerns this clonotype: The antigen remains undetermined.

cDNA was produced in eight separate reactions per sample. With the 5' RACE reads reprocessed, TCRdb shows one record per CDR3 protein and no DNA. The data include some 440,000 distinct CDR3 sequences; the top ten clones carry more than 2%. Overall study results and limits: No one strong IBD-associated signal or clonotype was supported. No discrimination was achieved between different T cell subtypes. Heterogeneous immunosuppressive treatment regimens may have introduced variability into patient repertoires.

The sequence was obtained from a human donor with ulcerative colitis or Crohn's disease, or a healthy co-twin of an affected twin (not recorded which). Sequenced: blood.

CDR3 sequence reads: CASTLQSSGTGNEKLFF. This chain uses TRBV5-5 with TRBJ1-4; TCRdb picks TRBD1, but there is no DNA to check that call. Germline V gives CDR1 SGHKS, CDR2 YYEKEE (reference sequence). CDR3 size: 17 residues.